Presented here are 24 T cell receptor beta chains from one specimen sequenced in a study of beta chain features in type 1 diabetes. What was sequenced were expressed TCRB transcripts, since all of the isolated RNA had been reverse transcribed. Method: immunoSEQ multiplex PCR; TCRdb's copy keeps in-frame clones and lacks some. The repertoire holds more than 60,000 clones, about 61% seen once, with 2.2% in the top ten. Specimen: Tregs from blood. Every receptor here comes from a woman aged 18-29 years in good health.

The rearrangement links TRBV5-1 to TRBJ2-1; maybe TRBD1 (9 bases). Germline V lookup: CDR1 SGHRS, CDR2 YFSETQ. Trimming shortened V by 7 bases and J by 4 bases, and 33 bases separated the two germline ends. This CDR3 is built from 20 residues. The CDR3 DNA reads as TGCGCCAGCGGACACTCCGGACAGGGGCGTCGGGAGGGTCCTTACAATGAGCAGTTCTTC. Amino acids: CASGHSGQGRREGPYNEQFF.

The rearrangement uses TRBV2 and TRBJ2-2, with unresolved D. The CDR3 contains 14 residues. The ends were cut back, 1 base at V and 5 bases at J, with 8 bases in the middle. Germline values: CDR1 SNHLY, CDR2 FYNNEI. The CDR3 here is CASSEVASTGELFF. The CDR3 DNA reads as TGTGCCAGCAGTGAAGTGGCCAGTACCGGGGAGCTGTTTTTT.

This rearrangement joins TRBV6-1 to TRBJ2-7; weak D call: TRBD2 (5 bases). This CDR3 has 12 amino acids. Trimming left V 10 bases short and J 3 bases short, with 13 bases between. Per germline, CDR1 MNHNS and CDR2 SASEGT. CDR3 nucleotide sequence: TGTGCCACCACGACTACAATCTACGAGCAGTACTTC. Its protein product is CATTTTIYEQYF.

The genes are TRBV7-8 and TRBJ2-5, with 10 bases lining up with TRBD1. V trimming: 0 bases; J trimming: 5 bases; junction bases outside the gene matches: 3. Germline V CDR1 and CDR2: SGHVS, FQNEAQ. The CDR3 totals 15 residues. The CDR3 loop is CASSLAGTGVETQYF. DNA of the CDR3: TGTGCCAGCAGCTTAGCCGGGACAGGGGTCGAGACCCAGTACTTC.

This clone is categorized as medium-sized (0.01 to 0.1%). The genes are TRBV7-2 and TRBJ1-1; D uncertain. V dropped 3 bases and J dropped 0 bases, with 8 bases sitting between them. Germline CDR1 reads SGHTA; CDR2 reads FQGNSA. The CDR3 runs 14 residues. CDR3 protein: CASSFSTLNTEAFF. DNA for the CDR3: TGTGCCAGCAGCTTTAGTACCCTGAACACTGAAGCTTTCTTT.

The chain combines TRBV15 with TRBJ2-1; 8 positions match TRBD1. Germline loops: CDR1 LNHNV, CDR2 YYDKDF (reference sequence). There are 15 residues in the CDR3. Trimming took 0 bases from V and 7 from J; bases not matched to a gene: 5. DNA of the CDR3: TGTGCCACCAGCAGAGACAGGGGGCTGGGGAATGAGCAGTTCTTC. It encodes CATSRDRGLGNEQFF.

The chain couples TRBV5-1 to TRBJ2-5; maybe TRBD2 (5 bases). The DNA matches TRBJ2-7 better at its end, which makes the J call doubtful. CDR3 length equals 15 residues. CDR1 is SGHRS and CDR2 is YFSETQ in the germline V gene. CDR3 bases: TGCGCCAGCAGCTTGGAAGGAGGACGGAACTACGAGCAGTACTTC. This sequence encodes CASSLEGGRNYEQYF.

The V and J genes are TRBV7-8 and TRBJ1-2; unclear D gene. Trimming removed 4 bases at V and 1 base at J, with 10 bases between. The CDR3 runs to 14 residues. Germline CDR1 and CDR2: SGHVS and FQNEAQ. CDR3 region: CASSSPGDNYGYTF. DNA for the CDR3: TGTGCCAGCAGCTCCCCCGGTGATAACTATGGCTACACCTTC.

Only a few counts were recorded for this clone. V is TRBV5-6 and J is TRBJ1-2; 8 bases match TRBD1. The CDR3 length is 13 residues. Germline V gene data show CDR1 as SGHDT and CDR2 as YYEEEE. J lost 4 bases, V lost 2 bases, and 1 base had no gene match. CDR3 bases: TGTGCCAGCAGCTTTGGGACAGGCTATGGCTACACCTTC. It is translated as CASSFGTGYGYTF.

The CDR3 sequence: CASSMGQLNEKLFF. The CDR3 region has the DNA TGTGCCAGCAGCATGGGACAGCTAAATGAAAAACTGTTTTTT. This rearrangement joins TRBV5-5 to TRBJ1-4; 7 bases align to TRBD1. The V gene's germline CDR1 is SGHKS and CDR2 YYEKEE (reference sequence). V was pared by 4 bases and J by 5 bases, with 5 bases of the junction left unmatched. The CDR3 extends over 14 amino acids.

The chain combines TRBV30 with TRBJ2-1; D gene uncertain. CDR3 length equals 11 residues. V was pared by 1 base and J by 8 bases, with 6 bases between. In germline, CDR1 is GTSNPN, CDR2 SVGIG (reference sequence). In DNA, the CDR3 is TGTGCCTGGAGTGCAAGCGATGAGCAGTTCTTC. This translates into CAWSASDEQFF.

This clone was detected only a few times. The chain recombines TRBV19 with TRBJ1-1, with 7 positions matching TRBD1. CDR1 and CDR2 (germline): LNHDA, SQIVND (reference sequence). The CDR3 has 15 residues. With 9 bases clipped from V and 0 bases from J, the junction kept 10 bases outside the gene matches. CDR3 residues: CASKPGQYMNTEAFF. The CDR3 DNA follows: TGTGCCAGCAAGCCGGGACAGTACATGAACACTGAAGCTTTCTTT.

In this sample, this clone turned up a few times. The CDR3 reads CASIDTEAFF. CDR3 DNA sequence: TGTGCCAGCATCGACACTGAAGCTTTCTTT. This chain uses TRBV7-9 with TRBJ1-1; D uncertain. CDR1 and CDR2 (germline): SEHNR, FQNEAQ (reference sequence). V was clipped by 7 bases and J by 3 bases, with 3 bases between them. This CDR3 has 10 amino acids.

This clone was counted a few times. V is TRBV19 and J is TRBJ2-6; 8 positions agree with TRBD2. CDR1 and CDR2 from the germline V gene are LNHDA and SQIVND (reference sequence). This CDR3 contains 17 residues. Losses at the gene ends were 7 bases for V and 4 bases for J; bases not matched to a gene: 12. The CDR3 here is CASTPPGGGTGANVLTF. CDR3 nucleotides: TGTGCCAGTACGCCCCCCGGGGGGGGGACGGGGGCCAACGTCCTGACTTTC.

This sequence joins TRBV11-2 and TRBJ1-2; TRBD1 agrees at 8 bases. J gave up 3 bases and V 5 bases, and 11 bases lay outside the gene matches. The CDR3 totals 16 residues. Germline V gene data show CDR1 as SGHAT and CDR2 as FQNNGV. This CDR3 reads CASSARQGTLYYGYTF. CDR3 nucleotides: TGTGCCAGCAGCGCCCGACAGGGGACCCTTTACTATGGCTACACCTTC.

This clone has more than one count but fewer than ten. V is TRBV2 and J is TRBJ2-2; D is unclear. Per germline, CDR1 SNHLY and CDR2 FYNNEI. This CDR3 spans 15 amino acids. Trimming took 7 bases from V and 0 from J, leaving 12 bases between them. The CDR3 reads CASNKLPPNTGELFF. DNA of the CDR3: TGTGCCAGCAATAAACTCCCTCCGAACACCGGGGAGCTGTTTTTT.

J is TRBJ2-5 and V is TRBV6-5, with 10 bases that match TRBD2. The J call could be wrong; TRBJ2-7 is a better fit for the DNA end. The CDR3 is 14 amino acids. The germline V gene encodes CDR1 MNHEY and CDR2 SVGAGI. Here the CDR3 reads CASAQREGGYEQYF. The CDR3 DNA is TGTGCCAGCGCTCAGCGGGAGGGGGGCTACGAGCAGTACTTC.

This clone came up a few times. This chain uses TRBV16 with TRBJ1-1; 8 bases line up with TRBD1. This CDR3 region has 14 residues. Unmatched junction bases numbered 4, after V lost 4 bases and J lost 3 bases. Germline CDR1 KGHSY, CDR2 FQNENV. CDR3 protein: CASSLQGADTEAFF. The DNA for the CDR3 is TGTGCCAGCAGCCTGCAGGGGGCCGACACTGAAGCTTTCTTT.

The rearrangement links TRBV6-1 to TRBJ1-1, with D perhaps TRBD1 (6 bases). CDR1 is MNHNS and CDR2 is SASEGT in the germline V gene. Trimming removed 7 bases at V and 4 bases at J, with 13 bases between. CDR3 length: 13 residues. The CDR3 here is CASNPGAATEAFF. The CDR3 region has the DNA TGTGCCAGCAATCCAGGGGCGGCCACTGAAGCTTTCTTT.

The chain joins TRBV6-1 to TRBJ1-5, with 8 bases identical to TRBD1. After removal of 5 bases from V and 5 bases from J, the junction contained 8 bases not matched to a gene. The CDR3 runs 15 residues. Germline V CDR1 and CDR2: MNHNS, SASEGT. The CDR3, as DNA: TGTGCCAGCAGTTTTGACAGGGGATTGCATCAGCCCCAGCATTTT. It codes for CASSFDRGLHQPQHF.

The genes are TRBV30 and TRBJ2-3, with TRBD1 identical over 8 bases. The CDR3 length is 13 residues. The ends lost 4 bases at V and 4 bases at J; junction bases unmatched: 4. Germline V gene lookup returns CDR1 GTSNPN and CDR2 SVGIG (reference sequence). This chain's CDR3 is CAWTGGGSDTQYF. The CDR3 DNA sequence: TGTGCCTGGACAGGGGGCGGATCAGATACGCAGTATTTT.

CDR3 residues: CASSLWGTGRSPLHF. The CDR3 nucleotides are TGTGCCAGCAGTTTATGGGGGACAGGGCGTTCACCCCTCCACTTT. The chain uses TRBV27 and TRBJ1-6; 9 bases match TRBD1. The CDR3 covers 15 residues. The germline CDR1 and CDR2 sequences are MNHEY and SMNVEV (reference sequence). V dropped 1 base and J dropped 9; count of bases not matched to a gene: 4.

The V and J genes are TRBV27 and TRBJ2-2; 7 bases are a match to TRBD2. The germline CDR1 and CDR2 sequences are MNHEY and SMNVEV (reference sequence). The CDR3 extends over 18 amino acids. V gave up 0 bases and J gave up 3 bases; unmatched junction bases: 10. The CDR3 protein is CASSLSGSAGEDTGELFF. CDR3 DNA: TGTGCCAGCAGTTTATCAGGATCGGCGGGAGAGGACACCGGGGAGCTGTTTTTT.

V usage is TRBV18 and J usage is TRBJ2-5; 7 nucleotides line up with TRBD1. Germline CDR1 is KGHSH and CDR2 is LQKENI. V trimming: 5 bases; J trimming: 2 bases; junction bases outside the gene matches: 8. The CDR3 contains 15 residues. The DNA of the CDR3 is TGTGCCAGCTCAACCCGGACAGGAACGCAAGAGACCCAGTACTTC. This translates into CASSTRTGTQETQYF.